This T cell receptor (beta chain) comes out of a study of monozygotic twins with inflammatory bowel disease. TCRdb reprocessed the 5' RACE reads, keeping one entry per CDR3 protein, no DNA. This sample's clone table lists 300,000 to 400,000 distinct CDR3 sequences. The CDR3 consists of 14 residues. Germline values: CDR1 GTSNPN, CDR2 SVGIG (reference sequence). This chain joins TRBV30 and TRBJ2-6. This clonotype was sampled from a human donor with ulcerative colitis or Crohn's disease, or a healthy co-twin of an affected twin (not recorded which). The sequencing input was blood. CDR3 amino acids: CAWKRISGANVLTF.